This T cell receptor beta chain emerged from a study of cytomegalovirus exposure and HLA in healthy donors (TCRdb year 2017). Some background on the complete study: An earlier analysis of about 530 of the donors reported roughly 300 Gb of sequence data and roughly 120 million unique TCR beta sequences obtained from about 170 million T cells. An early release covering about 600 HLA-typed donors comprised roughly 300 gigabases of sequencing data and tens of millions of unique TCR sequences. Of the 300 to 450 genotyped donors, 65% to 90% fell in the genetic ancestry cluster associated with self-reported Caucasian donors. The study aimed to test whether cataloging public T cell receptors could reveal signatures of past pathogen exposure. The study profiled the T cell repertoires of around 700 subjects by immunosequencing and related them to cytomegalovirus serostatus. Along with the roughly 670-subject first cohort, a separate validation cohort of roughly 110 different subjects was used. To predict cytomegalovirus infection status, the study brought together high-throughput TCR immunosequencing, statistical association of individual TCRs with disease status, and machine learning. A later analysis re-analyzed previously published TCR beta repertoires from roughly 600 donors and added high-resolution HLA genotyping to study TCR occurrence patterns. Rather than using new phenotypic data, the later analysis identified candidate immune exposures from TCR beta sequences and from how often those sequences occurred across donors. To decide whether each TCR beta V gene segment behaved as functional or pseudogenic, an earlier analysis of some 540 of the donors relied on high-throughput TCR beta sequencing. Donor age, sex, ethnicity and CMV serostatus were compiled together with the repertoire data. In a later genetic analysis, genome-wide SNP genotypes for 398 of the 666 donors were used, and that subset was treated as a discovery cohort. Every repertoire in the discovery cohort had been generated on one and the same sequencing platform. HLA typing included class I and class II loci at four-digit resolution. Typing coverage varied by locus: roughly 620-640 donors for A, B, C, DRB1 and DQB1; 522 for DQA1; more than 600 for DPA1; 400 to 480 for DPB1. About five DR-DQ haplotypes were treated as single units for association and clustering because of strong linkage in the cohort. On average, about 240,000 unique TCR beta nucleotide sequences were sequenced per donor among about 400 genotyped donors of the cohort, with 15% to 20% of those sequences being non-productive. Results the study describes overall, beyond this receptor: Correlated functional status among segregating V segments might be attributable to linkage disequilibrium, but an unknown experimental factor could not be ruled out. Three of the identified cytomegalovirus-associated TCR beta chains were confirmed in vitro to be specific for cytomegalovirus antigens. Strong co-occurrence of HLA alleles, especially DR and DQ, made assigning TCR associations to individual alleles difficult. Most TCR sequences were observed very rarely across donors, whereas some public TCRs were present in many individuals. Because the 87-base-pair reads could not distinguish some IMGT-functional V segments, including TRBV6-2 and TRBV6-3, those segments were excluded. Compared with the approximately 670-donor mean, donors in an Asian-associated ancestry cluster had fewer N-insertions in productive TCRs, according to a later genetic analysis. Most CMV-associated TCR beta chains appeared to be HLA-restricted in a later analysis, and the HLA associations seemed to be driven largely by CMV exposure. In an earlier analysis of approximately 600 of the donors, most TCR beta V segments were observed in productive rearrangements about 87% or about 30% of the time, broadly matching IMGT annotations. Some 16 rarely observed V segments, including chromosome 9 orphons, were excluded from the earlier analysis of about 500 of the donors because counts were too low. This cohort had only TCR beta chains sequenced, and the lack of alpha or paired-chain data limited which features could be detected. Presence/absence analyses assumed roughly uniform sequencing depth across donors, an assumption that may not hold. Compared with equally common non-associated chains, HLA-associated TCR beta chains in a later analysis were more clonally expanded and had lower generation probabilities. A cluster of highly shared sequence variants was judged likely to be a technical artifact of the sequencing pipeline. The authors suggested that the approach could potentially be extended to other disease states and immunological phenotypes. In the study, some 180 TCR beta chains were listed as associated with cytomegalovirus. A further reported finding was that TCR beta sequences accurately predicted the HLA-A and HLA-B alleles for most subjects in the first cohort. Immune exposure information for the cohort was limited to CMV serostatus. V-gene and J-gene trimming of TCR beta chains was associated with a missense DCLRE1C variant in a later genetic analysis, and the association was replicated in an independent cohort. In both the original and validation cohorts, the classifier was reported to diagnose cytomegalovirus status with high specificity and sensitivity. A later analysis found that TCR association rates varied across HLA loci, with DRB1 alleles showing the most associated TCRs and HLA-C alleles the fewest. At a false discovery rate of 0.05, a later analysis linked about 16,000 TCR beta sequences to specific HLA alleles. A later analysis reported that several top co-occurrence clusters appeared linked to parvovirus B19, influenza, CMV and Epstein-Barr virus. HLA typing was unavailable for some donors at each locus, so association tests used only the typed subset.

The library relied on the immunoSEQ multiplex PCR assay. The multiplex PCR relied on a mix of 60 forward primers for TCR Vbeta segments and 13 reverse primers for TCR Jbeta segments. A multiplex PCR assay on genomic DNA amplified the CDR3 region of rearranged TCR beta genes. The Illumina HiSeq System was used to sequence the amplified TCR beta libraries as 87-base-pair reads. The study's processing was this. A later analysis tallied around 87 million unique TCR beta chains across the 660 or so repertoires, and approximately 12 million of those chains were shared by two or more donors. A nearest-neighbor algorithm error-corrected the raw reads and collapsed the reads into unique sequences, merging closely related sequences to remove PCR and sequencing errors. Alignment of CDR3 sequences to IMGT reference sequences was used to assign V, D and J gene segments. For a sequence to be retained, a match of at least six nucleotides to both a V gene segment and a J gene segment was required. Rearrangements were classified as productive when the CDR3 lacked stop codons and remained in frame with V and J, and all other rearrangements were classified as non-productive. CDR3 was defined by IMGT convention, running from the second conserved V-encoded cysteine to the conserved J-encoded phenylalanine. In an earlier analysis of more than 550 of the donors, sequences lacking an unambiguous match to a single V gene segment were excluded. In an earlier analysis of roughly 600 of the donors, a V segment was called functional when productive rearrangements were above 56.7%, and segregating when the standard deviation between donors exceeded 5%. To diagnose cytomegalovirus status from the catalog of TCR beta chain sequences, a statistical classification framework was built. In a later analysis, TCR nucleotide sequences were compared against IMGT/GENE-DB human TR gene sequences so that V and J genes could be assigned. A later analysis assigned CDR3 sequences and most-parsimonious VDJ recombination scenarios with the TCRdist pipeline. A later analysis defined each TCR beta chain by its CDR3 amino acid sequence plus V-gene family, and excluded reads lacking a unique V-gene family. As a way to deal with suspected cross-contamination and a sequencing artifact, a later analysis dropped 500 to 700 nucleotide sequences that were highly shared and had low generation probability. In a later analysis, a clonal expansion index for each public chain was calculated from normalized within-repertoire ranks of inferred template counts. A later analysis computed generation probabilities with a VDJ recombination model fitted to out-of-frame rearrangements, and checked the results against IGoR. In a later analysis, hypergeometric tests were used to score TCR-TCR, TCR-HLA and TCR-CMV co-occurrence, with a repertoire-size bias correction applied to TCR pairs. In a later analysis, false discovery rates were estimated by permuting HLA or CMV assignments 20 times. In a later analysis, co-occurring TCRs were grouped with DBSCAN, and TCRdist sequence similarity was added when clustering was performed within HLA-allele-positive subsets. Repertoires with fewer than 30,000 or more than 120,000 public chains, plus five repertoires with anomalous nucleotide sharing, were excluded from co-occurrence clustering. Held by TCRdb, this immuneACCESS table contains in-frame sequences only and omits some clones. Under half of the omission traces to an unresolved V gene where checked; the cause of the rest is unknown. Clone size and the V and J calls come from that table; the DNA yielded D and trimming. Recorded for this sample are more than 95,000 clones; roughly 80% of them occurred a single time. The ten largest clones add up to more than 3% of the sample.

At the junction V is shortened by 6 bases and J by 8 bases, with 15 bases in between. Taken from the germline V gene, the CDR1 and CDR2 loops are MNHEY and SVGAGI. The CDR3 starts with the cysteine, ends with the phenylalanine, and has 13 residues. This entry keeps only the CDR3 DNA: 39 bases, framed from base 1. Regarding this clone: No antigen is known for it. No much larger clone exists at a distance of one base, and base qualities are not known.

The cohort consisted of more than 650 healthy bone marrow donors. All cohort members were sampled while nominally healthy, although unrecorded immune exposures were likely present. The donor tested CMV seronegative, placing the donor among the roughly 400 seronegative members of the cohort. Every donor gave a peripheral blood sample, and the peripheral blood mononuclear cells from that sample were used for TCR beta sequencing. Genomic DNA was extracted from the blood cell samples with the Qiagen DNeasy Blood Extraction Kit. The rearranged segments are TRBV6-5 and TRBJ2-3; a weak D assignment points to TRBD1 (6 bases agree). The sequence derives from a man aged 25-45 years in good health and CMV-seronegative. Sequences were obtained from PBMCs. The DNA sequence reads TGTGCCAGCAGCGGTACAGGGTTTGGTACGCAGTATTTT. This is translated as CASSGTGFGTQYF.